A single sample is the source of the 4 T cell receptor beta chains below, sequenced in a study of regulatory T cells in long-lasting Graves disease. CDR3 regions were amplified by Arm-PCR using iRepertoire HTBI primers to build TCR beta libraries. TCRdb analysed the multiplex PCR reads with MiXCR anew, one entry per CDR3 protein. The data show 450,000 to 500,000 distinct CDR3 sequences, around 15% seen once. As to time point: newly diagnosed GD, antithyroid drugs for less than 3 months. The authors made the TCR library using RNA they extracted from PBMCs. These data also featured in a second study, about T cells in Graves' hyperthyroidism and ophthalmopathy.

The starting material was peripheral blood mononuclear cells (PBMCs), obtained at new diagnosis, from a patient treated with antithyroid drugs. The receptors were sampled from a man between 35 and 55 years old with Graves disease.

This clonotype has ten or more counts. This rearrangement joins TRBV10-2 to TRBJ1-1; D remains unclear. Trimming cost V 6 bases and J 3 bases, with 11 bases left between them. The CDR3 runs to 13 residues. The V gene's germline CDR1 is WSHSY and CDR2 SAAADI. The CDR3 loop reads CASRDPWDTEAFF. CDR3 nucleotide sequence: TGCGCCAGCAGGGACCCTTGGGACACTGAAGCTTTCTTT.

This clonotype was detected many times. This chain joins TRBV28 and TRBJ1-2; no definite D call. CDR3 length equals 11 residues. Trimming took off 2 bases at V and 8 bases at J, with 6 bases between the two ends. Germline V CDR1 and CDR2: MDHEN, SYDVKM. The CDR3 DNA is TGTGCCAGCAGTTTAGAGGGCGGCTACACCTTC. Protein product: CASSLEGGYTF.

This clonotype was observed many times. The V gene is TRBV28, the J gene TRBJ2-2; D remains ambiguous. The CDR3 loop spans 15 amino acids. Trimming left V 4 bases short and J 1 base short, with 10 bases between. Looked up from germline, CDR1 is MDHEN and CDR2 is SYDVKM. CDR3 sequence: CASSSLRRNTGELFF. The CDR3 DNA follows: TGTGCCAGCAGTTCCTTAAGGAGGAACACCGGGGAGCTGTTTTTT.

The gene calls are TRBV10-3 and TRBJ2-5; TRBD1 might be the D (5 bases). CDR1 ENHRY and CDR2 SYGVKD come from the germline V gene. This CDR3 region has 16 residues. V was trimmed by 6 bases and J by 4 bases, leaving 21 bases between them. CDR3 sequence (DNA): TGTGCCATCAGCCCCCCAATGGGGCAGGGTGGAGAGACCCAGTACTTC. It encodes CAISPPMGQGGETQYF.